The entry below describes one TCR beta chain. This sample was taken from a study of blood T cell repertoires in COVID-19. Overall study: Sources were T cells, B-cell-depleted T cells, or PBMCs; the material itself was cDNA or gDNA.

CDR1 is SGHDN, CDR2 FVKESK, per germline. V dropped 0 bases and J dropped 8 bases, with 13 bases sitting between them. This CDR3 spans 14 amino acids. Under the authors' procedure: Amplification with reference gene primers provided the estimates of nucleated cell counts. Method: immunoSEQ multiplex PCR; TCRdb's copy keeps in-frame clones and lacks some. V and J calls and clone size come straight from that table; D and trimming were deduced from the DNA. This sample has some 240,000 clones, with around 86% found just once. One Seattle source followed patients from active infection through their disease course.

This sequence joins TRBV14 and TRBJ1-2, with D uncertain. This sequence was found in a woman between 70 and 85 years old with COVID-19, enrolled during active disease. The sequenced sample consisted of peripheral blood. CDR3 protein: CASSQDPRAGGYTF. In DNA, the CDR3 is TGTGCCAGCAGCCAAGATCCGAGGGCGGGAGGCTACACCTTC.